This T cell receptor beta chain was identified in a study of blood T cell repertoires in COVID-19. About the research overall: Some COVID-19 samples were acute and others convalescent; all came from the United States, Italy and Spain. PBMCs, B-cell-depleted T cells, or T cells were the source of the cDNA or gDNA that made up the material.

This CDR3 region has 13 residues. Data came from immunoSEQ multiplex PCR; TCRdb stores just in-frame clones and leaves some out. The profile shows some 250,000 clones, roughly 84% of them singletons. This TCR derives from a man between 50 and 59 years old with active or convalescent COVID-19. The J gene is TRBJ1-1, the V gene TRBV21-1; the table's D gene call, TRBD1, was not cross checked with the DNA. TRBV21-1 is reported as a pseudogene. The sample comprised peripheral blood. CDR3 region: CASSKWTGTEAFF. CDR3 in DNA: TGTGCCAGCAGCAAATGGACAGGGACAGAAGCTTTCTTT.